The present TCR beta chain was sequenced within a study of blood T cell repertoires in COVID-19. About the research overall: Acute and convalescent COVID-19 specimens originated in the United States, Italy and Spain.

In the authors' methods: From reference gene primer amplification, estimates of nucleated cell counts were derived. Clones were sequenced by immunoSEQ multiplex PCR, and TCRdb holds only the in-frame ones, with some missing. D and trimming were read from the DNA, whereas the V and J calls and clone size are those reported in that table. The table lists 200,000 to 300,000 clones, around 84% of them singletons. The CDR3 length is 18 residues. V lost 2 bases to trimming and J lost 1 base; unmatched junction nucleotides: 8. Germline V gene data show CDR1 as MNHEY and CDR2 as SVGEGT. This chain joins TRBV6-2 or TRBV6-3 and TRBJ2-1, with 10 bases lining up with TRBD2. The sequencing sample was made of peripheral blood. The sequence came from a man aged 55-75 years with acute or convalescent COVID-19. The DNA for the CDR3 is TGTGCCAGCAGTTACCCTACTAGCGGGGAGACGTCCTACAATGAGCAGTTCTTC. It codes for CASSYPTSGETSYNEQFF.